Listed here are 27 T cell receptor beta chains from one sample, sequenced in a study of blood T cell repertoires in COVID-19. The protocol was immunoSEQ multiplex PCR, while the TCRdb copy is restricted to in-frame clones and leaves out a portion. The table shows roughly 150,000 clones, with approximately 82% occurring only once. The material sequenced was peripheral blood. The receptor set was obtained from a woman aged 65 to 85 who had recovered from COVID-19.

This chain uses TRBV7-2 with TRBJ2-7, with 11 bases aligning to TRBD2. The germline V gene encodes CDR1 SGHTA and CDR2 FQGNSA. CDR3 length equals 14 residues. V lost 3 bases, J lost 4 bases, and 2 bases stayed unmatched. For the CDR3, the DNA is TGTGCCAGCAGCTTTCTAGCGGGAGGTTACGAGCAGTACTTC. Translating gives CASSFLAGGYEQYF. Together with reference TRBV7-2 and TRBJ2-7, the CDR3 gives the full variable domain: GAGVSQSPSNKVTEKGKDVELRCDPISGHTALYWYRQSLGQGLEFLIYFQGNSAPDKSGLPSDRFSAERTGGSVSTLTIQRTQQEDSAVYLCASSFLAGGYEQYFGPGTRLTVT.

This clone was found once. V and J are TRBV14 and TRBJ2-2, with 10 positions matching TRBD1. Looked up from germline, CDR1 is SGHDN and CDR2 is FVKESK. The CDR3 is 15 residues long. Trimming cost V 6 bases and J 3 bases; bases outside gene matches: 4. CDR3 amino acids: CASSYGTGDTGELFF. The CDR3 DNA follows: TGTGCCAGCAGTTACGGGACAGGGGACACCGGGGAGCTGTTTTTT.

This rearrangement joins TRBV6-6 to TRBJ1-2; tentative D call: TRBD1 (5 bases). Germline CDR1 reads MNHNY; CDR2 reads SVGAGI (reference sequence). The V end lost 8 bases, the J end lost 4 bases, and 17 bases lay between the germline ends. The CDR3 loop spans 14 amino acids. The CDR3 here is CASPPNDGAYGYTF. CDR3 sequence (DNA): TGTGCCAGCCCACCGAACGATGGGGCCTATGGCTACACCTTC.

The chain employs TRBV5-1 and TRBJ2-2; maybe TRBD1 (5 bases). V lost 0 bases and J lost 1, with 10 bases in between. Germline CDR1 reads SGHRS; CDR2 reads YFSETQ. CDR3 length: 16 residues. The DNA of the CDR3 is TGCGCCAGCAGCTTGGTAGGTCAGGGGAACACCGGGGAGCTGTTTTTT. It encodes CASSLVGQGNTGELFF.

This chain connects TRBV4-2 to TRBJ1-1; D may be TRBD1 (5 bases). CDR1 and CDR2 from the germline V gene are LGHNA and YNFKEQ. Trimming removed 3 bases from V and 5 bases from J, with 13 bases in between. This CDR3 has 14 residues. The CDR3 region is CASSHPGGRTEAFF. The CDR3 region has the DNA TGTGCCAGCAGCCACCCCGGGGGGAGGACTGAAGCTTTCTTT.

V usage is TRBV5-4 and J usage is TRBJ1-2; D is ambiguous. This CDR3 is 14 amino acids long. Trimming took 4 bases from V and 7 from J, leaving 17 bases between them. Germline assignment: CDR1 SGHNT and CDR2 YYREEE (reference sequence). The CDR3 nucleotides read TGTGCCAGCAGCCACGGTGGGCAGCGGGCTGGCTACACCTTC. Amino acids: CASSHGGQRAGYTF.

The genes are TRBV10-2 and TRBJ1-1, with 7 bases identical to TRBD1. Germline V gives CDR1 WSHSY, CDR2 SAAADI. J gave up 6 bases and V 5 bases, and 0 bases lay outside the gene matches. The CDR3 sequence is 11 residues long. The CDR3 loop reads CASSTGAEAFF. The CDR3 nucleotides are TGCGCCAGCAGTACAGGGGCTGAAGCTTTCTTT.

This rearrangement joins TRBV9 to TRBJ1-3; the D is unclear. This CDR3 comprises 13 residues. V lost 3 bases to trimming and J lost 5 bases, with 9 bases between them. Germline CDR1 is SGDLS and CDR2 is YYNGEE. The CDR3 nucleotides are TGTGCCAGCAGCGGACACACAAGAAACACCATATATTTT. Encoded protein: CASSGHTRNTIYF.

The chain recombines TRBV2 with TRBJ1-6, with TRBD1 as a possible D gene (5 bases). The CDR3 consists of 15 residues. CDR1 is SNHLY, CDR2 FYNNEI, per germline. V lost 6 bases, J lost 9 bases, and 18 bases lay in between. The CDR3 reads CASRGRDVLGSPLHF. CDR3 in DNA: TGTGCCAGCAGGGGGAGGGACGTGTTGGGTTCACCCCTCCACTTT.

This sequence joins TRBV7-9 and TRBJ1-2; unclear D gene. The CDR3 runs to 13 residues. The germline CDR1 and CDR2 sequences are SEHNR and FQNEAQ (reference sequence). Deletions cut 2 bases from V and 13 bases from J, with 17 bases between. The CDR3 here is CASSLQAETAGTF. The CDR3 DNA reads TGTGCCAGCAGCTTACAGGCAGAAACGGCGGGCACCTTC.

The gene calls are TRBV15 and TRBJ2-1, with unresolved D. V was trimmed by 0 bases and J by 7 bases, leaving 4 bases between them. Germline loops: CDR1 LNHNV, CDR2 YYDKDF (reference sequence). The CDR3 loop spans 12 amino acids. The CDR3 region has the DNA TGTGCCACCAGCAGAGACCAAAATGAGCAGTTCTTC. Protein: CATSRDQNEQFF.

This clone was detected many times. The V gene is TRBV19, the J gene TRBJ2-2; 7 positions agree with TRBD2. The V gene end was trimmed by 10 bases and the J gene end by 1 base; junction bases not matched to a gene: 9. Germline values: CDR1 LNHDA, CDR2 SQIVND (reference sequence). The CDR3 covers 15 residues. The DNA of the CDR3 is TGTGCCACCTCATGGGCTAGCGGGAACACCGGGGAGCTGTTTTTT. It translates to CATSWASGNTGELFF.

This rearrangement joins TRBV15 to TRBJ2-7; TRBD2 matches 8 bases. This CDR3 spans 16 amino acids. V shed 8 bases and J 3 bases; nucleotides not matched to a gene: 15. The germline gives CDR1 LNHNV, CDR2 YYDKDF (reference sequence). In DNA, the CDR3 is TGTGCCACCGCCACGAACCTTAGGGCGGGGGGCTACGAGCAGTACTTC. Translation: CATATNLRAGGYEQYF.

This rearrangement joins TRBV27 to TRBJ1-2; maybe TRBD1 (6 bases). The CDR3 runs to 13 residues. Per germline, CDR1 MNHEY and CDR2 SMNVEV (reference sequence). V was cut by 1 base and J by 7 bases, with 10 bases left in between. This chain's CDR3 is CASSLWGGGGYTF. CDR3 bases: TGTGCCAGCAGTTTATGGGGGGGCGGTGGCTACACCTTC.

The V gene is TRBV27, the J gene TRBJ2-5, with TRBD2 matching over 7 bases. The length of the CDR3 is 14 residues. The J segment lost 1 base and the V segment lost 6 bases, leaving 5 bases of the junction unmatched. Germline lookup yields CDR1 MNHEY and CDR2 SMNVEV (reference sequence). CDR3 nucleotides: TGTGCCAGCAGCTCCCGGGGGGTCCAAGAGACCCAGTACTTC. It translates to CASSSRGVQETQYF.

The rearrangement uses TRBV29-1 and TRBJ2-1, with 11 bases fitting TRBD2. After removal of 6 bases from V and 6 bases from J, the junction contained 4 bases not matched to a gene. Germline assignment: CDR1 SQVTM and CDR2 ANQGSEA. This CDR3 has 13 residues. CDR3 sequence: CSVAGLAGNEQFF. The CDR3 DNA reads TGCAGCGTCGCCGGACTAGCGGGCAATGAGCAGTTCTTC.

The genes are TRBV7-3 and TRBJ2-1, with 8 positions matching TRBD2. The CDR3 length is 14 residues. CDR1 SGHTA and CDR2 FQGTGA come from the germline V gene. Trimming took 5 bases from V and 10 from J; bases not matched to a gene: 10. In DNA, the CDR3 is TGTGCCAGCAGCCCCGGACTAGCCCGTGGGGAGCAGTTCTTC. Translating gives CASSPGLARGEQFF. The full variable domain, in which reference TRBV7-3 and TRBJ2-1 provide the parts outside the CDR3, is GAGVSQTPSNKVTEKGKYVELRCDPISGHTALYWYRQSLGQGPEFLIYFQGTGAADDSGLPNDRFFAVRPEGSVSTLKIQRTERGDSAVYLCASSPGLARGEQFFGPGTRLTVL.

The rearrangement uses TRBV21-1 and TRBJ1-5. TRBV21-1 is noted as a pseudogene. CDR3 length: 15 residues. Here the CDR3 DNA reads TGTGCCAGCAGCGCGCCGGAGGCCAGCAATCAGCCCCAGCATTTT. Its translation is CASSAPEASNQPQHF.

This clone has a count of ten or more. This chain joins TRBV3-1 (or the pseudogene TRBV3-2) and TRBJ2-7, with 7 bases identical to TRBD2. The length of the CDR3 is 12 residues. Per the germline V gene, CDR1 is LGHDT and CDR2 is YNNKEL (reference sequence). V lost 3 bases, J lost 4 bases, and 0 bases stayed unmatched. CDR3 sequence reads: CASSQGGYEQYF. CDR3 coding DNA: TGTGCCAGCAGCCAGGGGGGGTACGAGCAGTACTTC.

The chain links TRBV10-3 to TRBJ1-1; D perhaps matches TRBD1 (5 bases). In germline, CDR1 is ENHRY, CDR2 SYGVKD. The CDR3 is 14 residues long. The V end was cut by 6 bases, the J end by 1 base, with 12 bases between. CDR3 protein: CAIRGEVRNTEAFF. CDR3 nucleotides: TGTGCCATCAGGGGGGAGGTCCGGAACACTGAAGCTTTCTTT.

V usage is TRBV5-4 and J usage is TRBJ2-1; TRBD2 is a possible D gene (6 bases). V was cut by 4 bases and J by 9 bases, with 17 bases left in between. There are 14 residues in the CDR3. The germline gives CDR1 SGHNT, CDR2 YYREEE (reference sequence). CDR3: CASSPPSSDGEQFF. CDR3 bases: TGTGCCAGCAGCCCCCCCTCTAGCGACGGTGAGCAGTTCTTC.

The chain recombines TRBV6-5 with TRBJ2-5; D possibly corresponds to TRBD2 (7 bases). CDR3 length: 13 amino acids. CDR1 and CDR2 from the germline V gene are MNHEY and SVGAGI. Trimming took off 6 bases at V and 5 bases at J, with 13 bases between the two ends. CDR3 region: CASRGGGPETQYF. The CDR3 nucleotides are TGTGCCAGCAGGGGAGGGGGGCCGGAGACCCAGTACTTC.

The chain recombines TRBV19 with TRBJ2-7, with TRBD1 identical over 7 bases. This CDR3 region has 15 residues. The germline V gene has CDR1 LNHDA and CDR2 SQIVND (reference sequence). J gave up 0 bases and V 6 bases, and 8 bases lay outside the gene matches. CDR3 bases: TGTGCCAGTAGCGAAGGGGGCTCAAGCTCCTACGAGCAGTACTTC. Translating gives CASSEGGSSSYEQYF.

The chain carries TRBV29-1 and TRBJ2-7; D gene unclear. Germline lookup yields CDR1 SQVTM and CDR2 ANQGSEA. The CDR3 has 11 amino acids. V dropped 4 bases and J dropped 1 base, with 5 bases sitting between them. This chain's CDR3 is CSVAVSYEQYF. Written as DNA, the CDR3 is TGCAGCGTTGCGGTGTCCTACGAGCAGTACTTC.

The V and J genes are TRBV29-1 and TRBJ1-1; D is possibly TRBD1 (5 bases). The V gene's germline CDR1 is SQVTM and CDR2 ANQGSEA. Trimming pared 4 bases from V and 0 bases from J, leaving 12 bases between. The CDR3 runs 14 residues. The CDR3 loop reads CSVVGLRVNTEAFF. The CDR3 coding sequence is TGCAGCGTTGTGGGGCTCAGGGTGAACACTGAAGCTTTCTTT.

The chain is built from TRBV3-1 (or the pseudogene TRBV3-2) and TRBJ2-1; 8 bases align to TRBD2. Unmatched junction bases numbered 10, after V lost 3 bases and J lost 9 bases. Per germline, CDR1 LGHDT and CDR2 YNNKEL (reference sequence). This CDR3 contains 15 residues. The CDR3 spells CASSHGSGGMGEQFF. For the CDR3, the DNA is TGTGCCAGCAGCCACGGTTCGGGGGGGATGGGTGAGCAGTTCTTC.

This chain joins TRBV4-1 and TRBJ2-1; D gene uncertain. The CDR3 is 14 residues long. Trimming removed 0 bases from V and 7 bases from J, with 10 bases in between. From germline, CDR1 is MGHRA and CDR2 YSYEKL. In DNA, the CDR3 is TGCGCCAGCAGCCAAGATGACCCTAGGAATGAGCAGTTCTTC. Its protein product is CASSQDDPRNEQFF.